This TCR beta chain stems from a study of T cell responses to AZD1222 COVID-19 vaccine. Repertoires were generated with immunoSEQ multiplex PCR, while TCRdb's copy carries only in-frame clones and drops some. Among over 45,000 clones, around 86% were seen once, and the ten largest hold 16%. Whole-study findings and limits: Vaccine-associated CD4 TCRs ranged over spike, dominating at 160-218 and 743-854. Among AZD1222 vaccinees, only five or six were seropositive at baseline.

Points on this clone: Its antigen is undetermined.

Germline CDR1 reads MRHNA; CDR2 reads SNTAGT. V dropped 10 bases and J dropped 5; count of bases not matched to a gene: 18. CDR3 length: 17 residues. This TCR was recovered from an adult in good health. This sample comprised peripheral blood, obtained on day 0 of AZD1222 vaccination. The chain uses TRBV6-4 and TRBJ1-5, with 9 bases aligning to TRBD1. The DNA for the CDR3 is TGTGCCACCCATGGCCGGACCGGGACAGGGCAGGATCAGCCCCAGCATTTT. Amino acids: CATHGRTGTGQDQPQHF.